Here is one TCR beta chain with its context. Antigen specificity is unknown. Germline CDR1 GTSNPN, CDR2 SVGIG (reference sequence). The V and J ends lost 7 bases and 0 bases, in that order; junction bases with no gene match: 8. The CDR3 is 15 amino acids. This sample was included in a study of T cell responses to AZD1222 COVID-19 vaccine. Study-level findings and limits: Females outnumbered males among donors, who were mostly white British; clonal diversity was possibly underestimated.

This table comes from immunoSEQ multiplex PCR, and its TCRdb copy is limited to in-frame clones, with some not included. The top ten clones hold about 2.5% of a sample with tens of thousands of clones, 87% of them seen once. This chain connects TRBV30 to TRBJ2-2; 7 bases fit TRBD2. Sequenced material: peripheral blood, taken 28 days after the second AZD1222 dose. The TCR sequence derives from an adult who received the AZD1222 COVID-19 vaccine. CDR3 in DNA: TGTGCCTCGGGGAGTGGGAGGGCGAACACCGGGGAGCTGTTTTTT. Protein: CASGSGRANTGELFF.